Listed below are T cell receptor beta chains from one sample, sequenced in a study of T cell responses to AZD1222 COVID-19 vaccine. Libraries were prepared by immunoSEQ multiplex PCR; TCRdb keeps only in-frame clonotypes and omits some of them. The table lists tens of thousands of clones, roughly 90% of them singletons, with 3.5% to 5% in the top ten. The material was peripheral blood, obtained on day 0 of AZD1222 vaccination. Receptors were obtained from an adult in good health. The CDR3 runs from the conserved cysteine through the conserved F or W. D genes are given only for firm matches. Expanded clones get a size class; other rows say once, few or many, or leave the size out.

J gene: TRBJ2-7
D gene: NA
V gene: TRBV7-3
clone size: few
CDR3 DNA: TGTGCCAGCAGCTTAGAGGGCACGGGGGCCTACGAGCAGTACTTC
CDR3 protein: CASSLEGTGAYEQYF

J gene: TRBJ2-4
D gene: TRBD1
V gene: TRBV27
clone size: NA
CDR3 DNA: TGTGCCAGCAGTCCCGGACAGGAGGCGAACATTCAGTACTTC
CDR3 protein: CASSPGQEANIQYF

J gene: TRBJ2-1
D gene: TRBD2
V gene: TRBV10-3
clone size: NA
CDR3 DNA: TGTGCCATCAGGTCCCCAGCGGGAGGGCCTAATGAGCAGTTCTTC
CDR3 protein: CAIRSPAGGPNEQFF

J gene: TRBJ1-5
D gene: NA
V gene: TRBV10-3
clone size: NA
CDR3 DNA: TGTGCCATCAAGAGCCAGGGTGGCAGCAATCAGCCCCAGCATTTT
CDR3 protein: CAIKSQGGSNQPQHF

J gene: TRBJ2-1
D gene: TRBD2
V gene: TRBV9
clone size: NA
CDR3 DNA: TGTGCCAGCAGCGTAGGTAGCGGGAAATACAATGAGCAGTTCTTC
CDR3 protein: CASSVGSGKYNEQFF

J gene: TRBJ2-3
D gene: NA
V gene: TRBV2
clone size: NA
CDR3 DNA: TGTGCCAGCGCGTACGCGGGACCTGCAGATACGCAGTATTTT
CDR3 protein: CASAYAGPADTQYF

J gene: TRBJ2-7
D gene: NA
V gene: TRBV3-1/TRBV3-2
clone size: NA
CDR3 DNA: TGTGCCAGCAGCCAAGGGGGCGGGGAGCAGTACTTC
CDR3 protein: CASSQGGGEQYF

J gene: TRBJ2-1
D gene: NA
V gene: TRBV19
clone size: NA
CDR3 DNA: TGTGCCAGTAGTATTACCGGAGGGAACAATGAGCAGTTCTTC
CDR3 protein: CASSITGGNNEQFF

J gene: TRBJ1-5
D gene: NA
V gene: TRBV7-9
clone size: once
CDR3 DNA: TGTGCCAGCAGCCCCCTTGGGGGGGGCGGCAATCAGCCCCAGCATTTT
CDR3 protein: CASSPLGGGGNQPQHF

J gene: TRBJ2-5
D gene: NA
V gene: TRBV24-1
clone size: NA
CDR3 DNA: TGTGCCACCAGTGGTCCGACTACTAAGAAGGACAGCTTGGAGACCCAGTACTTC
CDR3 protein: CATSGPTTKKDSLETQYF

J gene: TRBJ2-7
D gene: NA
V gene: TRBV5-1
clone size: NA
CDR3 DNA: TGCGCCAGCAGCTTGTATCCGGGCTCCTACGAGCAGTACTTC
CDR3 protein: CASSLYPGSYEQYF

J gene: TRBJ2-1
D gene: TRBD1
V gene: TRBV7-2
clone size: NA
CDR3 DNA: TGTGCCGGCGGGACAGGGGGTTACAATGAGCAGTTCTTC
CDR3 protein: CAGGTGGYNEQFF

J gene: TRBJ2-7
D gene: NA
V gene: TRBV20-1
clone size: NA
CDR3 DNA: TGCAGTGCCCCGGGGGTCTACGAGCAGTACTTC
CDR3 protein: CSAPGVYEQYF

J gene: TRBJ1-2
D gene: NA
V gene: TRBV2
clone size: once
CDR3 DNA: TGTGCCAGCAGTGAGGACTATAACTATGGCTACACCTTC
CDR3 protein: CASSEDYNYGYTF

J gene: TRBJ1-1
D gene: NA
V gene: TRBV6-5
clone size: NA
CDR3 DNA: TGTGCCAGCAGGGAGCAGGGGTTCGAAACTGAAGCTTTCTTT
CDR3 protein: CASREQGFETEAFF

J gene: TRBJ2-7
D gene: TRBD1
V gene: TRBV11-1
clone size: NA
CDR3 DNA: TGTGCCAGCAGCCACTATACGGGGACAGGGTCCGAGCAGTACTTC
CDR3 protein: CASSHYTGTGSEQYF

J gene: TRBJ2-6
D gene: TRBD1
V gene: TRBV6-4
clone size: few
CDR3 DNA: TGTGCCAGCAGCAGGGGGCGAAGTGGGGCCAACGTCCTGACTTTC
CDR3 protein: CASSRGRSGANVLTF

J gene: TRBJ1-1
D gene: NA
V gene: TRBV5-1
clone size: NA
CDR3 DNA: TGCGCCAGCAGCTTGGCCTGGGGATCCCTCACTGAAGCTTTCTTT
CDR3 protein: CASSLAWGSLTEAFF

J gene: TRBJ1-6
D gene: NA
V gene: TRBV4-1
clone size: NA
CDR3 DNA: TGCGCCAGCAGCCATCTGACGGGATATTCACCCCTCCACTTT
CDR3 protein: CASSHLTGYSPLHF

J gene: TRBJ2-5
D gene: NA
V gene: TRBV6-2/TRBV6-3
clone size: NA
CDR3 DNA: TGTGCCAGCAGCGGAGACGGGGAGACCCAGTACTTC
CDR3 protein: CASSGDGETQYF

J gene: TRBJ1-4
D gene: NA
V gene: TRBV12-3/TRBV12-4
clone size: NA
CDR3 DNA: TGTGCCAGCAGTTTCTCGGCTGATGAAAAACTGTTTTTT
CDR3 protein: CASSFSADEKLFF

J gene: TRBJ1-4
D gene: NA
V gene: TRBV6-2/TRBV6-3
clone size: NA
CDR3 DNA: TGTGCCAGCAGTCTCCTCGAGGGGCCAGGGGAAAAACTGTTTTTT
CDR3 protein: CASSLLEGPGEKLFF

J gene: TRBJ1-2
D gene: NA
V gene: TRBV10-3
clone size: NA
CDR3 DNA: TGTGCCATCAGTGATCCGCAATCAGGTTTCTATGGCTACACCTTC
CDR3 protein: CAISDPQSGFYGYTF

J gene: TRBJ2-7
D gene: TRBD2
V gene: TRBV3-1/TRBV3-2
clone size: NA
CDR3 DNA: TGTGCCAGCAGCGCTACTAGCGGGGCTACCTACGAGCAGTACTTC
CDR3 protein: CASSATSGATYEQYF

J gene: TRBJ1-5
D gene: NA
V gene: TRBV2
clone size: once
CDR3 DNA: TGTGCCAGCAGTGACAGCCTTAGCAATCAGCCCCAGCATTTT
CDR3 protein: CASSDSLSNQPQHF

J gene: TRBJ1-1
D gene: NA
V gene: TRBV30
clone size: NA
CDR3 DNA: TGTGCCTGGAAGAGGGTTACGAACACTGAAGCTTTCTTT
CDR3 protein: CAWKRVTNTEAFF

J gene: TRBJ2-7
D gene: NA
V gene: TRBV6-5
clone size: NA
CDR3 DNA: TGTGCCAGCAGTCCCAGCACCCACGGTTTCTACGAGCAGTACTTC
CDR3 protein: CASSPSTHGFYEQYF

J gene: TRBJ1-2
D gene: NA
V gene: TRBV12-3/TRBV12-4
clone size: NA
CDR3 DNA: TGTGCCAGCAGTTTAACCTTAAACTATGGCTACACCTTC
CDR3 protein: CASSLTLNYGYTF

J gene: TRBJ2-7
D gene: NA
V gene: TRBV5-8
clone size: NA
CDR3 DNA: TGTGCCAGCAGCTTGGAAGCTCTCTCCTACGAGCAGTACTTC
CDR3 protein: CASSLEALSYEQYF

J gene: TRBJ1-1
D gene: NA
V gene: TRBV21-1
clone size: NA
CDR3 DNA: TGTGCCAGCAGCAAAGGTGAGGGGATGAACACTGAAGCTTTCTTT
CDR3 protein: CASSKGEGMNTEAFF

J gene: TRBJ2-1
D gene: TRBD2
V gene: TRBV3-1/TRBV3-2
clone size: few
CDR3 DNA: TGTGCCAGCAGTCATAGCGGGGGGGCCAACAATGAGCAGTTCTTC
CDR3 protein: CASSHSGGANNEQFF

J gene: TRBJ1-4
D gene: NA
V gene: TRBV3-1/TRBV3-2
clone size: NA
CDR3 DNA: TGTGCCAGCAGTCCAAGTTTAATTCAGGGAGGGGGTGAAAAACTGTTTTTT
CDR3 protein: CASSPSLIQGGGEKLFF

J gene: TRBJ2-2
D gene: TRBD2
V gene: TRBV6-2/TRBV6-3
clone size: NA
CDR3 DNA: TGTGCCAGCAGTTACGCCGCGGGGGGGCTTACCGGGGAGCTGTTTTTT
CDR3 protein: CASSYAAGGLTGELFF

J gene: TRBJ1-5
D gene: NA
V gene: TRBV27
clone size: NA
CDR3 DNA: TGTGCGAGCAGGGGAGGCCTCTTCCAGCCCCAGCATTTT
CDR3 protein: CASRGGLFQPQHF

J gene: TRBJ2-6
D gene: NA
V gene: TRBV25-1
clone size: NA
CDR3 DNA: TGTGCCAGCGTTAGCAGTGAAGCCTCTGGGGCCAACGTCCTGACTTTC
CDR3 protein: CASVSSEASGANVLTF

J gene: TRBJ1-1
D gene: NA
V gene: TRBV10-3
clone size: NA
CDR3 DNA: TGTGCCAGCCGTGGGGCGATGAACACTGAAGCTTTCTTT
CDR3 protein: CASRGAMNTEAFF

J gene: TRBJ1-1
D gene: NA
V gene: TRBV24-1
clone size: NA
CDR3 DNA: TGTGCCACCAGTGATGAGATGAACACTGAAGCTTTCTTT
CDR3 protein: CATSDEMNTEAFF

J gene: TRBJ2-7
D gene: NA
V gene: TRBV19
clone size: NA
CDR3 DNA: TGTGCCAGTAGTATAGTTTACAGCTTCTACGAGCAGTACTTC
CDR3 protein: CASSIVYSFYEQYF

J gene: TRBJ2-1
D gene: TRBD1
V gene: TRBV30
clone size: once
CDR3 DNA: TGTGCCGGGAGGGGACAGGGGGACAATGAGCAGTTCTTC
CDR3 protein: CAGRGQGDNEQFF

J gene: TRBJ2-3
D gene: TRBD1
V gene: TRBV20-1
clone size: NA
CDR3 DNA: TGCAGTGCTAGTATGACAGGGGGTTATGCAGATACGCAGTATTTT
CDR3 protein: CSASMTGGYADTQYF

J gene: TRBJ1-1
D gene: NA
V gene: TRBV6-6
clone size: NA
CDR3 DNA: NA
CDR3 protein: CASILDTQAFF

J gene: TRBJ1-1
D gene: TRBD1
V gene: TRBV3-1/TRBV3-2
clone size: NA
CDR3 DNA: TGTGCCAGCAGCCGCGGACAGGGGAACACTGAAGCTTTCTTT
CDR3 protein: CASSRGQGNTEAFF

J gene: TRBJ1-2
D gene: NA
V gene: TRBV2
clone size: NA
CDR3 DNA: TGTGCCAGCAGTGAAGGGCCAGTCTATGGCTACACCTTC
CDR3 protein: CASSEGPVYGYTF

J gene: TRBJ2-7
D gene: NA
V gene: TRBV29-1
clone size: NA
CDR3 DNA: TGCAGCGCCGAGAGGGGGAGCGAGCAGTACTTC
CDR3 protein: CSAERGSEQYF

J gene: TRBJ1-3
D gene: TRBD1
V gene: TRBV5-8
clone size: once
CDR3 DNA: TGTGCCAGCAGCTCGACTGGACAGGGAGGAAACACCATATATTTT
CDR3 protein: CASSSTGQGGNTIYF

J gene: TRBJ2-7
D gene: TRBD1
V gene: TRBV18
clone size: NA
CDR3 DNA: TGTGCCGGACAGGGGGAGGGCGAGCAGTACTTC
CDR3 protein: CAGQGEGEQYF

J gene: TRBJ2-7
D gene: TRBD2
V gene: TRBV7-6
clone size: few
CDR3 DNA: TGTGCCAGCAGCTTGACTAGCGGGGCCTCCTACGAGCAGTACTTC
CDR3 protein: CASSLTSGASYEQYF

J gene: TRBJ1-4
D gene: NA
V gene: TRBV2
clone size: NA
CDR3 DNA: TGTGCCAGCAGTGAAAGGTGGGGGGAAAAACTGTTTTTT
CDR3 protein: CASSERWGEKLFF

J gene: TRBJ2-7
D gene: NA
V gene: TRBV11-3
clone size: once
CDR3 DNA: TGTGCCAGCAGCCGAGAGGAGGGGTACGAGCAGTACTTC
CDR3 protein: CASSREEGYEQYF

J gene: TRBJ2-5
D gene: TRBD1
V gene: TRBV6-5
clone size: NA
CDR3 DNA: TGTGCCAGCAGTTACTCCCGGACAGGGGGGGAGACCCAGTACTTC
CDR3 protein: CASSYSRTGGETQYF

J gene: TRBJ2-7
D gene: NA
V gene: TRBV30
clone size: NA
CDR3 DNA: TGTGCCTCGGGGGAGCGCAGGGGACCCTACGAGCAGTACTTC
CDR3 protein: CASGERRGPYEQYF

J gene: TRBJ2-7
D gene: TRBD2
V gene: TRBV6-5
clone size: once
CDR3 DNA: TGTGCCAGCAGTCCGCCCGGGGGGTTCTCCTACGAGCAGTACTTC
CDR3 protein: CASSPPGGFSYEQYF

J gene: TRBJ2-7
D gene: NA
V gene: TRBV7-9
clone size: NA
CDR3 DNA: TGTGCCAGCAGCTTAGATGCCGCCTCCTACGAGCAGTACTTC
CDR3 protein: CASSLDAASYEQYF